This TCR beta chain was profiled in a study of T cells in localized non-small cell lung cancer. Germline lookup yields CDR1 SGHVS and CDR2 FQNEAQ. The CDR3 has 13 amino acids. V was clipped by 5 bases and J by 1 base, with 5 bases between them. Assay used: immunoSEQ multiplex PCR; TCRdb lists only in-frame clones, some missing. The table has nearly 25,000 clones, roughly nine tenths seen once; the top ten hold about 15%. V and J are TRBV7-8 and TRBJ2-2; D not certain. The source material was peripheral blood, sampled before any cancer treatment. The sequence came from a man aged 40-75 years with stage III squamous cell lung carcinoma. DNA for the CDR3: TGTGCCAGCAGCCTAATGAACACCGGGGAGCTGTTTTTT. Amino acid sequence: CASSLMNTGELFF.